Listed below are T cell receptor beta chains from one sample, sequenced in a study of T cells in Graves' hyperthyroidism and ophthalmopathy. TCRdb fed the multiplex PCR reads into MiXCR, producing one record per CDR3 protein. The sample has about 560,000 distinct CDR3 sequences; approximately 16% are singletons. Sequencing was performed on blood. The source of these receptors is a woman aged 18-35 years with Graves' hyperthyroidism. Both conserved end residues are part of each CDR3. The D gene is left open where the match is weak. Clone size is stated in some rows and not others, as once, few, many or a class when expanded.

v_gene,j_gene,d_gene,abundance,CDR3nt,CDR3aa
TRBV6-1,TRBJ2-2,TRBD1,-,TGTGCCAGCAGTTATTACCGTGGGAGAAGACAGGGCGACACCGGGGAGCTGTTTTTT,CASSYYRGRRQGDTGELFF
TRBV18,TRBJ2-7,TRBD1,-,TGTGCCAGCTCCCCCCCACGGACAGGTCCTTACGAGCAGTACTTC,CASSPPRTGPYEQYF
TRBV2,TRBJ1-2,TRBD1,-,TGTGCCAGCAGTGAGCCGGGACAGGGAGATGGCTACACCTTC,CASSEPGQGDGYTF
TRBV12-3/TRBV12-4,TRBJ2-2,-,few,TGTGCCAGCAGTTTAGTTCTTCTGGGGGAGCTGTTTTTT,CASSLVLLGELFF
TRBV28,TRBJ2-1,TRBD2,-,TGTGCCAGCAGTTTCCCCCCGGAACTAGCGGGAGGTACTCGGAAGCAGTTCTTC,CASSFPPELAGGTRKQFF
TRBV6-2/TRBV6-3,TRBJ2-5,-,few,TGTGCCAGCAGTATAGCTTCGGTGACCCAGTACTTC,CASSIASVTQYF
TRBV6-9,TRBJ2-1,-,-,TGTGCCAGCAGTTACGGCAGGCTGAGCTACAATGAGCAGTTCTTC,CASSYGRLSYNEQFF
TRBV6-1,TRBJ2-5,TRBD2,many,TGTGCCAGCAGTGAGGCTAGCGGGAGTGTCGAGACCCAGTACTTC,CASSEASGSVETQYF
TRBV11-2,TRBJ2-7,-,many,TGTGCCAGCAGCCCACAGCTGCTACCCTCCTACGAGCAGTACTTC,CASSPQLLPSYEQYF
TRBV12-3/TRBV12-4,TRBJ2-5,TRBD1,many,TGTGCCAGCAGCGTCCCGGGACAGGGGGATGAGACCCAGTACTTC,CASSVPGQGDETQYF
TRBV6-1,TRBJ1-4,-,many,TGTGCCAGCAGTTCCCGCCGGGGCGGAGAAAAACTGTTTTTT,CASSSRRGGEKLFF
TRBV6-1,TRBJ1-5,TRBD1,-,TGTGCCAGCAGACCCGGACAGGGGATAAGCAATCAGCCCCAGCATTTT,CASRPGQGISNQPQHF
TRBV10-3,TRBJ2-5,TRBD1,many,TGTGCCATCAGCCCGGGACAGAACCAAGAGACCCAGTACTTC,CAISPGQNQETQYF
TRBV27,TRBJ2-3,-,many,TGTGCCAGCAGTTCCACAGATACGCAGTATTTT,CASSSTDTQYF
TRBV6-5,TRBJ2-5,-,many,TGTGCCAGCAGTTACCCACCGGCCAAGTTGGAGACCCAGTACTTC,CASSYPPAKLETQYF
TRBV24-1,TRBJ2-2,-,-,TGTGCCACCAGTGCGGGACTCACGGCCGGGGAGCTGTTTTTT,CATSAGLTAGELFF
TRBV11-2,TRBJ1-5,-,many,TGTGCCAGCAGCTTAGCCGGGGGTAGCAATCAGCCCCAGCATTTT,CASSLAGGSNQPQHF
TRBV25-1,TRBJ2-7,TRBD1,-,TGTGCCAGCAGTGAACCCGGGACAGCGACCTACGAGCAGTACTTC,CASSEPGTATYEQYF
TRBV11-2,TRBJ2-3,TRBD1,many,TGTGCCAGCAACCGAGGAGAGGGGGCGCCATGGGATACGCAGTATTTT,CASNRGEGAPWDTQYF
TRBV18,TRBJ2-1,TRBD1,few,TGTGCCAGCTCACCAGCTAGACTTTCAGGGGGCGCAAACAATGAGCAGTTCTTC,CASSPARLSGGANNEQFF
TRBV14,TRBJ2-3,-,-,TGTGCCAGCAGCCAAGAGGCTTGGAACCGCGATACGCAGTATTTT,CASSQEAWNRDTQYF
TRBV6-1,TRBJ2-1,-,-,TGTACCAGCAGCTCAGACGTCGGTGAGCAGTTCTTC,CTSSSDVGEQFF
TRBV11-1,TRBJ2-1,-,many,TGTGCCAGCAGCCTACAGTGGGGGAGTGGGAATGAGCAGTTCTTC,CASSLQWGSGNEQFF
TRBV28,TRBJ2-5,-,-,TGTGCCAGCAGTTTACCGGGCAGACAAGAGACCCAGTACTTC,CASSLPGRQETQYF
TRBV3-1,TRBJ2-3,-,many,TGTGCCAGCAGCCAAGCGAGGCCAGGGCCCACAGATACGCAGTATTTT,CASSQARPGPTDTQYF
TRBV6-1,TRBJ2-7,TRBD2,many,TGTGCCAGCGCGGGGACTAGCGGGTTGGTCTACGAGCAGTACTTC,CASAGTSGLVYEQYF
TRBV4-3,TRBJ2-3,-,-,TGCGCCAGCAGCCGAACGGACCGAGATACGCAGTATTTT,CASSRTDRDTQYF
TRBV12-3/TRBV12-4,TRBJ2-1,TRBD2,few,TGTGCCAGCAGTTCACTACCGGGACTAGTGAATGAGCAGTTCTTC,CASSSLPGLVNEQFF
TRBV18,TRBJ2-1,-,-,TGTGCCAGCTCCCAACCGGGAAGACACAATGAGCAGTTCTTC,CASSQPGRHNEQFF
TRBV12-3/TRBV12-4,TRBJ1-2,-,-,TGTGCCAGCATCCAGGACAGCTATGGCTACACCTTC,CASIQDSYGYTF
TRBV4-1,TRBJ2-7,-,few,TGCGCCAGCAGCCTCAGGGGTTCGGAGTACGAGCAGTACTTC,CASSLRGSEYEQYF
TRBV20-1,TRBJ1-5,-,few,TGCAGTGCTAGGCCATACAGTAGCAATCAGCCCCAGCATTTT,CSARPYSSNQPQHF